This TCR beta chain emerged from a study of lymphopenia after photon versus proton radiotherapy. Germline values: CDR1 WNHNN, CDR2 SYGVQD (reference sequence). This CDR3 comprises 16 residues. The junction had 10 bases not matched to a gene; V was cut back by 5 bases and J by 8 bases. About this clone itself: Its antigen is unidentified.

Sequencing used immunoSEQ multiplex PCR; TCRdb keeps in-frame clones, though not all of them. The repertoire holds about 70,000 clones, more than 75% seen once, with 9.5% to 14% in the top ten. Whole-study results and caveats: Oligoclonal CD8+ Temra expansion after nadir drove photon patients' diversity drop.

J is TRBJ2-1 and V is TRBV10-1; 12 positions match TRBD1. Sequenced here: peripheral blood, sampled from a patient treated with proton-based radiotherapy. This clonotype was obtained from a man of 80 years or more with esophageal cancer. This CDR3 reads CASSYRRDRGLYEQFF. Here the CDR3 DNA reads TGCGCCAGCAGTTATCGCCGGGACAGGGGGCTCTATGAGCAGTTCTTC.